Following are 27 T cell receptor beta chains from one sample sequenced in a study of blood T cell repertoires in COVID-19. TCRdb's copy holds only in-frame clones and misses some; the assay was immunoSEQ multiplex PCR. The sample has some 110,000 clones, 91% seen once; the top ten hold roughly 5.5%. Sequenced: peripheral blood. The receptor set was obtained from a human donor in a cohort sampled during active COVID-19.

The CDR3 coding sequence is TGTGCCACCAGCAGAGATCCTGGGACTAGCGGGAGGACAGATACGCAGTATTTT. Translating it yields CATSRDPGTSGRTDTQYF. The chain carries TRBV15 and TRBJ2-3; 15 positions agree with TRBD2. The germline V gene has CDR1 LNHNV and CDR2 YYDKDF (reference sequence). J gave up 3 bases and V 0 bases, and 4 bases lay outside the gene matches. The CDR3 length is 18 residues.

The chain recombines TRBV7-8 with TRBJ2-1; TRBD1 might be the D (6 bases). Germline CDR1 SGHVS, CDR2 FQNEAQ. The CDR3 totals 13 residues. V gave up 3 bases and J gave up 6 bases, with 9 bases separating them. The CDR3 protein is CASSFGQFNEQFF. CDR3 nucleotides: TGTGCCAGCAGCTTTGGACAGTTCAATGAGCAGTTCTTC.

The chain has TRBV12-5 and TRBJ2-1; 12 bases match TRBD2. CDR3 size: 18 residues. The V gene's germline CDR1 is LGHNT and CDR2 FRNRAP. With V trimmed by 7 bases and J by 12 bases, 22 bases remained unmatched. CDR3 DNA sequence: TGTGCTAGTGCCTGGGGCCCCCTCCTAGCGGGAGGGCCAATCGTGCAGTTCTTC. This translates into CASAWGPLLAGGPIVQFF.

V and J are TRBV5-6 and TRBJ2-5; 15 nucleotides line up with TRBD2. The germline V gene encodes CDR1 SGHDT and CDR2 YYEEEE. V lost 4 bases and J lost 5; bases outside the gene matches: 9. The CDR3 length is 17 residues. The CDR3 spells CASSIGLAGGPGETQYF. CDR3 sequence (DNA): TGTGCCAGCAGCATCGGACTAGCGGGGGGGCCGGGGGAGACCCAGTACTTC.

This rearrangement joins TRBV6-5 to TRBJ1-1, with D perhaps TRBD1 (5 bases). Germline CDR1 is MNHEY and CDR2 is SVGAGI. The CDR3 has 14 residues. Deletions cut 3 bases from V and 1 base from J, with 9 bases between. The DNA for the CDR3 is TGTGCCAGCAGTTATGGGCAGGGGAACACTGAAGCTTTCTTT. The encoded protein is CASSYGQGNTEAFF.

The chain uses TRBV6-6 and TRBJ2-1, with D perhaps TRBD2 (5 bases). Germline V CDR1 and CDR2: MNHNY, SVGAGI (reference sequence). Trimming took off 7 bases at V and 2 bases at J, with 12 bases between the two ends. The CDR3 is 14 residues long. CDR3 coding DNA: TGTGCCAGCAACCCGACGGAGGCCTACAATGAGCAGTTCTTC. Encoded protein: CASNPTEAYNEQFF.

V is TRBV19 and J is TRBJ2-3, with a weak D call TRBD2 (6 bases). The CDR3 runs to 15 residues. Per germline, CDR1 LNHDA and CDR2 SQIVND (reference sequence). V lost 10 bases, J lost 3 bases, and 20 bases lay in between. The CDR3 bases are TGTGCCACATCTACCGGGACCCTAGCGACAGATACGCAGTATTTT. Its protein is CATSTGTLATDTQYF.

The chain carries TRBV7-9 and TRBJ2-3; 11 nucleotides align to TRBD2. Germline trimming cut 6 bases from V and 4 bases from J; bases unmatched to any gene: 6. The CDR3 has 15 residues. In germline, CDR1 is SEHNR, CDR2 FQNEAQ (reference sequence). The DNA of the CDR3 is TGTGCCAGCAGTCCGGTAGCGGGGGGGGCAGATACGCAGTATTTT. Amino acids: CASSPVAGGADTQYF.

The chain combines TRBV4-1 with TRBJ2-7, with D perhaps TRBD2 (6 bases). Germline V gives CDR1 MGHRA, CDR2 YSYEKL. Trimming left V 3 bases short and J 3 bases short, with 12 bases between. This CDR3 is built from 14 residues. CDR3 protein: CASSQGGYNYEQYF. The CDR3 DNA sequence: TGCGCCAGCAGCCAGGGAGGTTACAACTACGAGCAGTACTTC.

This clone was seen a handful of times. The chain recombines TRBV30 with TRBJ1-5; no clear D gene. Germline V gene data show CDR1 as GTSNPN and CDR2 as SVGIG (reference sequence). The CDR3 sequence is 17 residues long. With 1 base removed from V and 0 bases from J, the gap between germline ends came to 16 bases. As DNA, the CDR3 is TGTGCCTGGAGTGGGTCGAGCGGCTCTTATAGCAATCAGCCCCAGCATTTT. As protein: CAWSGSSGSYSNQPQHF. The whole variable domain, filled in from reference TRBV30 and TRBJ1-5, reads SQTIHQWPATLVQPVGSPLSLECTVEGTSNPNLYWYRQAAGRGLQLLFYSVGIGQISSEVPQNLSASRPQDRQFILSSKKLLLSDSGFYLCAWSGSSGSYSNQPQHFGDGTRLSIL.

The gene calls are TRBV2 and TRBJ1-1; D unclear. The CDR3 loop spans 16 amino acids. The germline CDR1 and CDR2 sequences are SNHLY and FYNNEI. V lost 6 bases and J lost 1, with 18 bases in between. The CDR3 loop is CASSETLVWANTEAFF. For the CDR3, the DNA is TGTGCCAGCAGCGAAACCCTTGTTTGGGCGAACACTGAAGCTTTCTTT.

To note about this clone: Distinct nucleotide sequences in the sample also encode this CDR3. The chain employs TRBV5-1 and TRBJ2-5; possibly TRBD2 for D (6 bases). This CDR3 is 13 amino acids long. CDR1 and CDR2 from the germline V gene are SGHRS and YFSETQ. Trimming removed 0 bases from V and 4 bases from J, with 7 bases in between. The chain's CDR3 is CASSLGGGETQYF. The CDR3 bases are TGCGCCAGCAGCTTGGGGGGAGGAGAGACCCAGTACTTC.

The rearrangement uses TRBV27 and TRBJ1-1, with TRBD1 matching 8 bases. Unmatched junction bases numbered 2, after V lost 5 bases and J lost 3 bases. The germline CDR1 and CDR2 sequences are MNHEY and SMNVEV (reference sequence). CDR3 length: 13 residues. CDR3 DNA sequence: TGTGCCAGCAGTGACAGGGGCCACACTGAAGCTTTCTTT. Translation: CASSDRGHTEAFF.

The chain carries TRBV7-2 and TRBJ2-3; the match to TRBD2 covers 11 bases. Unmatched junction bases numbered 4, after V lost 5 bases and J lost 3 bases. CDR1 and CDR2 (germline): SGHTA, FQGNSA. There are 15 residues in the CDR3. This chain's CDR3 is CASSPRLAGTDTQYF. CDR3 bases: TGTGCCAGCAGCCCCCGACTAGCGGGAACAGATACGCAGTATTTT.

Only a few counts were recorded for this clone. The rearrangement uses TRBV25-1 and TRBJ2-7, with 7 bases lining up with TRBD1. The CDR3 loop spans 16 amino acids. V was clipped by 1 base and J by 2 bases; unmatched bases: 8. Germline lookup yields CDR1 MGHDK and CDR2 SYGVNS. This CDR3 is CASSESASGGTYEQYF. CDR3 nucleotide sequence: TGTGCCAGCAGTGAATCTGCGTCAGGGGGTACCTACGAGCAGTACTTC.

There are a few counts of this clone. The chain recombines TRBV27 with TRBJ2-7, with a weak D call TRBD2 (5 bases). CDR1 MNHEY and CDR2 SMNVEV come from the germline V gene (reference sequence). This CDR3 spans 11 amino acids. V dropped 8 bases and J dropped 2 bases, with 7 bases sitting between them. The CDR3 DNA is TGTGCCAGCGGAGGTGCCTACGAGCAGTACTTC. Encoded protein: CASGGAYEQYF.

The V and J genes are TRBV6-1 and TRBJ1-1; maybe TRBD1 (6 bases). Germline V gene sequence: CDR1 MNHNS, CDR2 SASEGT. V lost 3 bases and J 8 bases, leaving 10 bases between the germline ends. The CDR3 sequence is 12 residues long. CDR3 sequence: CASSERGTEAFF. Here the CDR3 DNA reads TGTGCCAGCAGTGAGCGGGGGACAGAAGCTTTCTTT.

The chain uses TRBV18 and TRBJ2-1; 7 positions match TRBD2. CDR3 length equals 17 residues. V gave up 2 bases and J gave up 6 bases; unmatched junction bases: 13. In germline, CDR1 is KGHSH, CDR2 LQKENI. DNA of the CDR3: TGTGCCAGCTCACCAATGACGCGGGAGACACCCTTCAATGAGCAGTTCTTC. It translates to CASSPMTRETPFNEQFF.

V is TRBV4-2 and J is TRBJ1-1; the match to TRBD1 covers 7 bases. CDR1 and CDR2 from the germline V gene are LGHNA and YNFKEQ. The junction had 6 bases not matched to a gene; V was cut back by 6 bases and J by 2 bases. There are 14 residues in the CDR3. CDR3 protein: CASSDREGNTEAFF. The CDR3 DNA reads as TGTGCCAGCAGTGACAGGGAAGGAAACACTGAAGCTTTCTTT.

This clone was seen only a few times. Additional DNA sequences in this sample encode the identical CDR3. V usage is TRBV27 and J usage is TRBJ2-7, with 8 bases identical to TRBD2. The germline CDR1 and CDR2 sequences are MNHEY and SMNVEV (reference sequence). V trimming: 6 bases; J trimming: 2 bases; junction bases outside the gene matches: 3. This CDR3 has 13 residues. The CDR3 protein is CASSLAGTYEQYF. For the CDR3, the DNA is TGTGCCAGCAGCTTAGCGGGAACCTACGAGCAGTACTTC.

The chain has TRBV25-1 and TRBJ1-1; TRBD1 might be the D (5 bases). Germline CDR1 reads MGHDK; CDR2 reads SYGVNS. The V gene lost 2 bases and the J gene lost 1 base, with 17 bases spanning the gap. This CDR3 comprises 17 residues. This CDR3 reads CASSEAVRGSTNTEAFF. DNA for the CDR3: TGTGCCAGCAGTGAAGCGGTACGGGGGTCAACGAACACTGAAGCTTTCTTT. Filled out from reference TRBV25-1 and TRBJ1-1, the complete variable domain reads EADIYQTPRYLVIGTGKKITLECSQTMGHDKMYWYQQDPGMELHLIHYSYGVNSTEKGDLSSESTVSRIRTEHFPLTLESARPSHTSQYLCASSEAVRGSTNTEAFFGQGTRLTVV.

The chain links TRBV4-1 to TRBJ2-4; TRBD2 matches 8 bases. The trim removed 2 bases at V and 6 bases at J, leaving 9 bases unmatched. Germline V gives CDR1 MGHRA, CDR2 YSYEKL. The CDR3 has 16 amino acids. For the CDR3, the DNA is TGCGCCAGCAGCCAACCGGGAGGGAGACTAGCAAACATTCAGTACTTC. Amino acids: CASSQPGGRLANIQYF.

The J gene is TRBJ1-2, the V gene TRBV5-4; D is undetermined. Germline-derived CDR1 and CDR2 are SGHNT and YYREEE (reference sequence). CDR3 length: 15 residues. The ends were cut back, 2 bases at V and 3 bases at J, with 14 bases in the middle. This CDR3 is CASSLVDGVDYGYTF. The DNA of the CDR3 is TGTGCCAGCAGCTTAGTCGACGGGGTCGACTATGGCTACACCTTC. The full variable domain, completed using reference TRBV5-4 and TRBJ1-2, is ETGVTQSPTHLIKTRGQQVTLRCSSQSGHNTVSWYQQALGQGPQFIFQYYREEENGRGNFPPRFSGLQFPNYSSELNVNALELDDSALYLCASSLVDGVDYGYTFGSGTRLTVV.

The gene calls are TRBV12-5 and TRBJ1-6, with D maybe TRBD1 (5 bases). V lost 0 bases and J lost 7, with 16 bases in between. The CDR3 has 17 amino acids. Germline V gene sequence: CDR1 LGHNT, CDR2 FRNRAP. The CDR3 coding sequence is TGTGCTAGTGGTTTGGTACAGGCGGGGGTTCAGAATTCACCCCTCCACTTT. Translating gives CASGLVQAGVQNSPLHF.

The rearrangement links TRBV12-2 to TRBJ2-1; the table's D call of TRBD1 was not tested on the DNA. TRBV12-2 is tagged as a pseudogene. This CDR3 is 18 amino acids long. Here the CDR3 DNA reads TGTGCAAGTCGCCCCCCCTGCCCGGGACAGAAATTCAACAATGAGCAGTTCTTC. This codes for CASRPPCPGQKFNNEQFF.

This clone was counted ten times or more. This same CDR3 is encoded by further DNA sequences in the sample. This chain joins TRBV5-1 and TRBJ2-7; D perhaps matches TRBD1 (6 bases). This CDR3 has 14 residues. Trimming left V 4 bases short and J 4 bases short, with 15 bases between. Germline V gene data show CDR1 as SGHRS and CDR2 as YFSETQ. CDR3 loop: CASSTGTLTYEQYF. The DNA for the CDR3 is TGCGCCAGCAGCACGGGGACACTTACTTACGAGCAGTACTTC.

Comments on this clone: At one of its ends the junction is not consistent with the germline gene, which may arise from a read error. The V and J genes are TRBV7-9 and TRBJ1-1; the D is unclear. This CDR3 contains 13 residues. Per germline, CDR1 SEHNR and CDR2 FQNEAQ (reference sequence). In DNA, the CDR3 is TGTGCCAGCACCTTAATGATAGAGACTGAAGCTTTCTTT. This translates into CASTLMIETEAFF.